This T cell receptor (beta chain) was obtained from a study of CD8 T cells in ankylosing spondylitis. Comment on this clonotype: Its antigen is unidentified.

The CDR3 covers 17 residues. Trimming removed 6 bases at V and 0 bases at J, with 15 bases between. Preparation of TCR beta libraries was done by quantitative 5'-RACE with molecular barcodes. TCRdb reanalysed the 5' RACE reads using MiXCR and keeps one entry per CDR3 protein. The table records 700,000 or so distinct CDR3 sequences, around 17% of them present only once. Whole-study results and caveats: Significantly higher representation of disease-linked clones was reported for matched ankylosing spondylitis synovial fluid. Reports of some motif variants in reactive arthritis synovial fluid and blood predate this one. The disease-linked clones had a CD8+ phenotype and low blood frequencies. What seemed typical of ankylosing spondylitis blood was a TCR beta motif built from fewer than ten highly homologous variants.

The sequenced sample consisted of blood, either unsorted or a sorted T cell fraction (not recorded which). The V gene is TRBV12-3 or TRBV12-4, the J gene TRBJ2-6; D unresolved. This receptor was identified in a male donor with ankylosing spondylitis. CDR3 protein: CASSSASIHSGANVLTF. CDR3 DNA: TGTGCCAGCAGCAGTGCAAGCATCCACTCTGGGGCCAACGTCCTGACTTTC.